This T cell receptor (beta chain) was retrieved from a study of CXCR3-negative and CXCR3-positive naive CD8 T cells. Study results and caveats: For naive cells, CXCR3-negative and CXCR3-positive subsets had similar TRBV-TRBJ usage; for memory cells, usage differed.

CDR1 and CDR2 (germline): SQVTM, ANQGSEA. The length of the CDR3 is 13 residues. With regard to this clonotype: Antigen unknown.

UMI-labeled 5' RACE TRB cDNA libraries were prepared from the cells. Reanalyzing the 5' RACE reads, TCRdb keeps one entry per CDR3 protein, without DNA. The specimen's table records more than 65,000 distinct CDR3 sequences. The chain combines TRBV29-1 with TRBJ2-5; TCRdb reports TRBD1, a call that lacks DNA to check it against. Sequenced material: naive CXCR3- CD8+ T cells from blood. Subset in this sample: CD45RO-CCR7+CD27+CD95- naive CD8+ T cells lacking CXCR3 (TNR3-). The receptor's source is a human donor in good health. Some clones in this sample may be carry-over from other donors' samples. The CDR3 region is CSVRGRGVETQYF.